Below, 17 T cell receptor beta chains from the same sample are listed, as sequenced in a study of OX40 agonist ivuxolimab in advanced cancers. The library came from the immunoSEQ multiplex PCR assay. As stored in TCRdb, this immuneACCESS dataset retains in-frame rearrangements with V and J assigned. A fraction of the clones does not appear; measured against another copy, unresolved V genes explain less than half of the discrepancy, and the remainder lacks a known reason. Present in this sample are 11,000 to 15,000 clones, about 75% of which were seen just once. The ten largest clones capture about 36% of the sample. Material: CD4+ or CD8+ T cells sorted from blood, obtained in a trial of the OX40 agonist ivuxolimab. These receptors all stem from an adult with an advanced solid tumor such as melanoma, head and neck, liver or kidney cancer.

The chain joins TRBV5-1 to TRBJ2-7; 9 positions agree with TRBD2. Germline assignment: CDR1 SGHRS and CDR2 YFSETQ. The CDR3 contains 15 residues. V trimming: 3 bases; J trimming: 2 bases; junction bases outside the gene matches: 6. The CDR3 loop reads CASSWASGETYEQYF. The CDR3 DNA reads TGCGCCAGCAGCTGGGCTAGCGGGGAAACCTACGAGCAGTACTTC.

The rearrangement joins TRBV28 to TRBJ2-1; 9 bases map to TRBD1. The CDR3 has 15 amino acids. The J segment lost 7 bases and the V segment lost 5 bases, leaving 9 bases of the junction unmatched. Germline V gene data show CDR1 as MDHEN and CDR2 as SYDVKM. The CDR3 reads CASSPQTGGWNEQFF. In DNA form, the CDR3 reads TGTGCCAGCAGTCCCCAGACAGGGGGGTGGAATGAGCAGTTCTTC. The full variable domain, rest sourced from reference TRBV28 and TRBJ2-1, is DVKVTQSSRYLVKRTGEKVFLECVQDMDHENMFWYRQDPGLGLRLIYFSYDVKMKEKGDIPEGYSVSREKKERFSLILESASTNQTSMYLCASSPQTGGWNEQFFGPGTRLTVL.

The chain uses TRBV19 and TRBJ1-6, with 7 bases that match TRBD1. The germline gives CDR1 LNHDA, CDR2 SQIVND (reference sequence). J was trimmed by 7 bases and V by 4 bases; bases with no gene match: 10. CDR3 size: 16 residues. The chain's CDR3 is CASSRTTGQKNSPLHF. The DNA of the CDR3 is TGTGCCAGTAGTAGAACGACGGGACAGAAAAATTCACCCCTCCACTTT.

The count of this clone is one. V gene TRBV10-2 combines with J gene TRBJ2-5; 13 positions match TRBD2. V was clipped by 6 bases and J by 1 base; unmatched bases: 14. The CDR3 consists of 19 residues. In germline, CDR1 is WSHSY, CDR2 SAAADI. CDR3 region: CASSGLAGATKTLQETQYF. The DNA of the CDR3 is TGCGCCAGCAGCGGACTAGCGGGGGCCACGAAAACCCTCCAAGAGACCCAGTACTTC.

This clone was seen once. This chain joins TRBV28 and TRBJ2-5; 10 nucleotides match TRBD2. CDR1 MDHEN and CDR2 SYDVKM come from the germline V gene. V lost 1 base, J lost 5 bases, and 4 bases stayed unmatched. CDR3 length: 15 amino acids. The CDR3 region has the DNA TGTGCCAGCAGTTTATATGGTAGCGGGAGGGAGACCCAGTACTTC. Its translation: CASSLYGSGRETQYF.

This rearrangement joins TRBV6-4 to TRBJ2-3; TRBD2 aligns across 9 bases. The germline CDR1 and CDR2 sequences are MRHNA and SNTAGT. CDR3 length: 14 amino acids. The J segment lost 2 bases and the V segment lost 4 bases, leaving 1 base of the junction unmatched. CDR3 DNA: TGTGCCAGCAGTGGCGGGGGGGCCACAGATACGCAGTATTTT. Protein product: CASSGGGATDTQYF.

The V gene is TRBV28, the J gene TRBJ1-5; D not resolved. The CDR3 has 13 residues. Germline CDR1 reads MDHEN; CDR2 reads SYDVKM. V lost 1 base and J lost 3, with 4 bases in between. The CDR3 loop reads CASSLSSNQPQHF. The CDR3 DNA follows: TGTGCCAGCAGTTTATCGTCCAATCAGCCCCAGCATTTT. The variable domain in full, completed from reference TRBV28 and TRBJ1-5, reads DVKVTQSSRYLVKRTGEKVFLECVQDMDHENMFWYRQDPGLGLRLIYFSYDVKMKEKGDIPEGYSVSREKKERFSLILESASTNQTSMYLCASSLSSNQPQHFGDGTRLSIL.

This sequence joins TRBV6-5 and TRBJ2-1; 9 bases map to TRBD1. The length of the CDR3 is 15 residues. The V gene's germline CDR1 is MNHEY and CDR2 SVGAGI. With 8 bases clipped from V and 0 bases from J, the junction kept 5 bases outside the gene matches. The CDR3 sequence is CASGGTGSSYNEQFF. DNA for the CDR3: TGTGCCAGCGGGGGGACAGGGAGCTCCTACAATGAGCAGTTCTTC.

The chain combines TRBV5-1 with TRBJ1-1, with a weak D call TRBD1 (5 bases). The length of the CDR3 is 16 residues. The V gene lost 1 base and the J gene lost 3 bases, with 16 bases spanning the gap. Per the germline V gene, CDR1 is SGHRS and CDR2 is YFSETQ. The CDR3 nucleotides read TGCGCCAGCAGCTTGTTTGGCAGCGTGGGGGACACTGAAGCTTTCTTT. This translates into CASSLFGSVGDTEAFF.

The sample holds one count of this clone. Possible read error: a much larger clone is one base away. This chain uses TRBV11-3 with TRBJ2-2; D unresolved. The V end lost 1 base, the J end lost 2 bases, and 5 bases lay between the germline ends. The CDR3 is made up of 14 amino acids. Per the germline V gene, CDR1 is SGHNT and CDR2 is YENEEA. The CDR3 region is CASSLGDNTGELFF. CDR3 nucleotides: TGTGCCAGCAGCTTAGGAGATAACACCGGGGAGCTGTTTTTT.

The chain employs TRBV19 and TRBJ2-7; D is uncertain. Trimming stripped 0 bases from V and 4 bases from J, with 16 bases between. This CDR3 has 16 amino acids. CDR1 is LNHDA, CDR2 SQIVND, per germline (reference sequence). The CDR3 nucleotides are TGTGCCAGTAGTATAGATCACCCCTCCTGGGGATACGAGCAGTACTTC. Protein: CASSIDHPSWGYEQYF.

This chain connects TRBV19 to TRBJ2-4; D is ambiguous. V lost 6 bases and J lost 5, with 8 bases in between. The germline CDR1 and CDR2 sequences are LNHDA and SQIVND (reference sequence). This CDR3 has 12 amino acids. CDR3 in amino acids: CASRAWENIQYF. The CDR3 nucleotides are TGTGCCAGTAGGGCATGGGAAAACATTCAGTACTTC.

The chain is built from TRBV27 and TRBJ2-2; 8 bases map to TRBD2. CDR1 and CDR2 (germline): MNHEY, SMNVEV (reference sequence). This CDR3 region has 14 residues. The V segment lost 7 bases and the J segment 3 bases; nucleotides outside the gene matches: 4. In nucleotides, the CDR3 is TGTGCCAGCACTGCACTAGCGGACACCGGGGAGCTGTTTTTT. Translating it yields CASTALADTGELFF.

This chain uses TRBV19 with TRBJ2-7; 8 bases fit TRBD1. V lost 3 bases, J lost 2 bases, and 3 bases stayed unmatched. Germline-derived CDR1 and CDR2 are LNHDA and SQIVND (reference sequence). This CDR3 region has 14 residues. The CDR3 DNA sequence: TGTGCCAGTAGTATCGACAGGGGAACCTACGAGCAGTACTTC. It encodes CASSIDRGTYEQYF.

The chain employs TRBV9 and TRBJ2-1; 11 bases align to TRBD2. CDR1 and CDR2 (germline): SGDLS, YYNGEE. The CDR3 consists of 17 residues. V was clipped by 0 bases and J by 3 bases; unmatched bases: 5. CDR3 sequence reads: CASSVASGTSGYNEQFF. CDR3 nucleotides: TGTGCCAGCAGCGTAGCTTCTGGGACTAGCGGCTACAATGAGCAGTTCTTC.

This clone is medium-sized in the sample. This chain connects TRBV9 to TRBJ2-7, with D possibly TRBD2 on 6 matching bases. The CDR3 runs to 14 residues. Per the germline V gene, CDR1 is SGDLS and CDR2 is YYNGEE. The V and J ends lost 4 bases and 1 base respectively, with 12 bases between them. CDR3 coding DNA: TGTGCCAGCAGCTCCTGGGGGGATTCCTACGAGCAGTACTTC. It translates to CASSSWGDSYEQYF.

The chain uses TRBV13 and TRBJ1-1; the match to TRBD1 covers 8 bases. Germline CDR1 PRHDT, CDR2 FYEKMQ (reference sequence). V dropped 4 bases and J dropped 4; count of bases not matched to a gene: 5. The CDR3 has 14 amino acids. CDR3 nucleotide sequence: TGTGCCAGCAGCTCAGGGGGCGTGAGCACTGAAGCTTTCTTT. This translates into CASSSGGVSTEAFF.